What follows are 32 T cell receptor beta chains derived from one specimen sequenced in a study of cytomegalovirus exposure and HLA in healthy donors. Profiled with immunoSEQ multiplex PCR; TCRdb holds only in-frame clones, not every one. The sample carries under 95,000 clones, around 94% recorded once. Material for sequencing was PBMCs. These receptors all come from a woman in her late teens or twenties in good health and CMV-seropositive.

The J gene is TRBJ2-7, the V gene TRBV6-1; 11 bases map to TRBD1. This CDR3 is built from 13 residues. CDR1 MNHNS and CDR2 SASEGT come from the germline V gene. The CDR3 DNA sequence: TGTGCGACTGGACAGGGGGCACCCTACGAGCAGTACTTC. Amino acid sequence: CATGQGAPYEQYF.

CDR3 loop: CASRGENTEAFF. The CDR3 nucleotides are TGTGCCAGCCGGGGGGAGAACACTGAAGCTTTCTTT. This chain uses TRBV2 with TRBJ1-1, with D perhaps matching TRBD1 (5 bases). The CDR3 is 12 residues long. From germline, CDR1 is SNHLY and CDR2 FYNNEI. With 8 bases removed from V and 1 base from J, the gap between germline ends came to 8 bases.

V is TRBV5-4 and J is TRBJ2-5; D gene uncertain. Trimming stripped 4 bases from V and 5 bases from J, with 15 bases between. Germline CDR1 and CDR2: SGHNT and YYREEE (reference sequence). CDR3 size: 14 residues. CDR3 DNA sequence: TGTGCCAGCAGCCGAGCTCAAGACACGGAGACCCAGTACTTC. This gives the protein CASSRAQDTETQYF.

The table lists this clone with a count of one. V and J are TRBV28 and TRBJ2-7; 7 bases match TRBD2. V lost 6 bases and J lost 5; bases outside the gene matches: 13. Germline CDR1 MDHEN, CDR2 SYDVKM. This CDR3 is 15 amino acids long. The CDR3 loop reads CASRVGGTRPDEQYF. The CDR3 nucleotides read TGTGCCAGCAGGGTGGGGGGGACCCGCCCCGACGAGCAGTACTTC.

The J gene is TRBJ2-7, the V gene TRBV11-2; 7 nucleotides align to TRBD1. V gave up 5 bases and J gave up 2 bases; unmatched junction bases: 15. The V gene's germline CDR1 is SGHAT and CDR2 FQNNGV. The CDR3 spans 17 residues. The CDR3 nucleotides read TGTGCCAGCAGCCCAATGAACAGGGGTCGCCAGGCCTACGAGCAGTACTTC. This codes for CASSPMNRGRQAYEQYF.

The rearrangement uses TRBV29-1 and TRBJ2-7; 8 positions agree with TRBD1. V trimming: 7 bases; J trimming: 2 bases; junction bases outside the gene matches: 10. The CDR3 extends over 14 amino acids. Germline assignment: CDR1 SQVTM and CDR2 ANQGSEA. CDR3 amino acids: CSATGDHPAYEQYF. In nucleotides, the CDR3 is TGCAGCGCGACAGGGGACCATCCTGCCTACGAGCAGTACTTC.

This clone was found once. One end of the junction does not line up with germline, which may come from a read error. The rearrangement links TRBV2 to TRBJ1-1; D call uncertain. The germline V gene encodes CDR1 SNHLY and CDR2 FYNNEI. There are 11 residues in the CDR3. In DNA, the CDR3 is TGTGCCAGCTGTGAGGAGACTGAAGCTTTCTTT. Protein product: CASCEETEAFF.

The chain couples TRBV30 to TRBJ1-5; 9 bases agree with TRBD1. The CDR3 loop spans 14 amino acids. Trimming at V came to 0 bases and at J to 5 bases, leaving 2 bases not matched to a gene. Germline loops: CDR1 GTSNPN, CDR2 SVGIG (reference sequence). The CDR3 bases are TGTGCCTGGAGTGTAGGGACAGGGCATCAGCCCCAGCATTTT. Translation gives CAWSVGTGHQPQHF.

This chain joins TRBV6-6 and TRBJ2-1; 9 nucleotides agree with TRBD1. The germline V gene has CDR1 MNHNY and CDR2 SVGAGI (reference sequence). V was pared by 2 bases and J by 3 bases, with 2 bases of the junction left unmatched. The CDR3 loop spans 15 amino acids. CDR3 DNA: TGTGCCAGCAGTTACGACAGGGGGGTCTACAATGAGCAGTTCTTC. It yields the protein CASSYDRGVYNEQFF.

V and J are TRBV11-2 and TRBJ1-5; D unclear. The germline V gene has CDR1 SGHAT and CDR2 FQNNGV. There are 16 residues in the CDR3. V was cut by 1 base and J by 1 base, with 11 bases left in between. In DNA form, the CDR3 reads TGTGCCAGCAGCTTAGCAGGTCCAGGAAGCAATCAGCCCCAGCATTTT. Encoded protein: CASSLAGPGSNQPQHF.

This chain joins TRBV1 and TRBJ1-2; no DNA check was done on the table's D call, TRBD1. TRBV1 is a pseudogene segment. This CDR3 is 16 amino acids long. Here the CDR3 reads CTSSQGWTGGGYGYTF. Written as DNA, the CDR3 is TGCACCAGCAGCCAGGGATGGACAGGGGGTGGCTATGGCTACACCTTC.

To note about this clone: This sample includes further DNA sequences coding for the same CDR3. The chain employs TRBV6-1 and TRBJ2-7; no clear D. Germline loops: CDR1 MNHNS, CDR2 SASEGT. The V gene lost 2 bases and the J gene lost 3 bases, with 5 bases spanning the gap. There are 12 residues in the CDR3. CDR3 in DNA: TGTGCCAGCAGTGAACCAGGCTACGAGCAGTACTTC. It specifies CASSEPGYEQYF.

CDR3 nucleotides: TGTGCCAGCAAGGCTAGCGGGTTTACCTACAATGAGCAGTTCTTC. The encoded protein is CASKASGFTYNEQFF. V is TRBV28 and J is TRBJ2-1, with 8 positions matching TRBD2. The CDR3 loop spans 15 amino acids. Germline V gives CDR1 MDHEN, CDR2 SYDVKM. J was trimmed by 2 bases and V by 7 bases; bases with no gene match: 7.

This clone was found a few times. In the same sample, other DNA sequences code for this CDR3. The gene calls are TRBV5-1 and TRBJ1-1, with 8 bases lining up with TRBD1. CDR1 and CDR2 (germline): SGHRS, YFSETQ. The CDR3 spans 14 residues. V shed 0 bases and J 5 bases; nucleotides not matched to a gene: 3. As DNA, the CDR3 is TGCGCCAGCAGCTTGGGAACAGGGGGGACTGAAGCTTTCTTT. Protein: CASSLGTGGTEAFF.

The V and J genes are TRBV5-4 and TRBJ1-3, with D possibly matching TRBD1 (5 bases). The V end lost 4 bases, the J end lost 3 bases, and 20 bases lay between the germline ends. The CDR3 spans 17 residues. Germline V gene sequence: CDR1 SGHNT, CDR2 YYREEE (reference sequence). As DNA, the CDR3 is TGTGCCAGCAGCGGACCCCTTAAGGGGCCGGGTGGAAACACCATATATTTT. This sequence encodes CASSGPLKGPGGNTIYF.

This chain connects TRBV7-2 to TRBJ2-3; D gene uncertain. The germline V gene has CDR1 SGHTA and CDR2 FQGNSA. The V end lost 0 bases, the J end lost 2 bases, and 12 bases lay between the germline ends. CDR3 size: 16 residues. The CDR3 nucleotides read TGTGCCAGCAGCTTAGCGTCAACAGCCCCCACAGATACGCAGTATTTT. This codes for CASSLASTAPTDTQYF. Based on the CDR3 plus reference TRBV7-2 and TRBJ2-3, the full variable domain is GAGVSQSPSNKVTEKGKDVELRCDPISGHTALYWYRQSLGQGLEFLIYFQGNSAPDKSGLPSDRFSAERTGGSVSTLTIQRTQQEDSAVYLCASSLASTAPTDTQYFGPGTRLTVL.

The chain links TRBV5-8 to TRBJ1-2; tentative D call: TRBD1 (6 bases). The germline V and J ends were trimmed by 2 bases and 8 bases, with 13 bases remaining between them. This CDR3 spans 13 amino acids. Germline CDR1 and CDR2: SGHTS and YDEGEE. The CDR3 reads CASSFRAGEGYTF. CDR3 DNA: TGTGCCAGCAGCTTTCGGGCAGGGGAAGGCTACACCTTC.

This chain links TRBV28 with TRBJ1-4; 8 nucleotides match TRBD1. The CDR3 length is 14 residues. Per the germline V gene, CDR1 is MDHEN and CDR2 is SYDVKM. V lost 6 bases, J lost 2 bases, and 2 bases stayed unmatched. The CDR3: CASRRTGTNEKLFF. As DNA, the CDR3 is TGTGCCAGCAGGAGGACAGGGACTAATGAAAAACTGTTTTTT. The whole variable domain, remainder taken from reference TRBV28 and TRBJ1-4, is DVKVTQSSRYLVKRTGEKVFLECVQDMDHENMFWYRQDPGLGLRLIYFSYDVKMKEKGDIPEGYSVSREKKERFSLILESASTNQTSMYLCASRRTGTNEKLFFGSGTQLSVL.

This chain links TRBV9 with TRBJ2-2, with D perhaps matching TRBD1 (5 bases). The CDR3 loop spans 14 amino acids. Germline V CDR1 and CDR2: SGDLS, YYNGEE. V dropped 2 bases and J dropped 7 bases, with 12 bases sitting between them. The chain's CDR3 is CASSVAGSVGELFF. DNA of the CDR3: TGTGCCAGCAGCGTTGCAGGGTCTGTCGGGGAGCTGTTTTTT.

V usage is TRBV30 and J usage is TRBJ1-1, with 7 positions matching TRBD1. CDR1 and CDR2 (germline): GTSNPN, SVGIG (reference sequence). Germline trimming cut 5 bases from V and 0 bases from J; bases unmatched to any gene: 9. This CDR3 spans 15 amino acids. The CDR3 region has the DNA TGTGCCTGGGCCTACTCCGGGACAGTGAACACTGAAGCTTTCTTT. Translated, it gives CAWAYSGTVNTEAFF.

The chain couples TRBV15 to TRBJ2-3; TRBD2 matches at 10 bases. J gave up 10 bases and V 6 bases, and 10 bases lay outside the gene matches. The germline CDR1 and CDR2 sequences are LNHNV and YYDKDF (reference sequence). The CDR3 is 14 amino acids. In nucleotides, the CDR3 is TGTGCCACCAGTGATTCTCTAGCGGGGGTGGCGCAGTATTTT. Translated: CATSDSLAGVAQYF.

V gene TRBV2 combines with J gene TRBJ1-2, with D perhaps matching TRBD1 (6 bases). The V gene's germline CDR1 is SNHLY and CDR2 FYNNEI. V was trimmed by 4 bases and J by 8 bases, leaving 14 bases between them. The CDR3 has 13 amino acids. The DNA for the CDR3 is TGTGCCAGCAGTGGTCAGGGGCGTGACGGCTACACCTTC. It is translated as CASSGQGRDGYTF.

The V and J genes are TRBV4-3 and TRBJ2-6; D unclear. CDR1 and CDR2 from the germline V gene are LGHNA and YSLEER. CDR3 size: 16 residues. The ends were cut back, 1 base at V and 0 bases at J, with 7 bases in the middle. Here the CDR3 reads CASSQGLISGANVLTF. In DNA form, the CDR3 reads TGCGCCAGCAGCCAAGGTTTAATCTCTGGGGCCAACGTCCTGACTTTC.

The chain carries TRBV9 and TRBJ2-7, with TRBD2 as a possible D gene (6 bases). Germline V gene lookup returns CDR1 SGDLS and CDR2 YYNGEE. V lost 3 bases and J lost 3, with 16 bases in between. This CDR3 has 15 residues. Here the CDR3 reads CASSAGSALLYEQYF. Written as DNA, the CDR3 is TGTGCCAGCAGCGCCGGGAGTGCCTTGCTCTACGAGCAGTACTTC.

The genes are TRBV29-1 and TRBJ2-5; TRBD2 aligns across 7 bases. V lost 3 bases to trimming and J lost 5 bases; unmatched junction nucleotides: 3. The CDR3 runs to 12 residues. The V gene's germline CDR1 is SQVTM and CDR2 ANQGSEA. CDR3 DNA: TGCAGCGTTGACCTAGCGGAGGAGACCCAGTACTTC. The encoded protein is CSVDLAEETQYF.

This chain uses TRBV7-3 with TRBJ2-1; a possible D gene is TRBD2 (6 bases). Germline V lookup: CDR1 SGHTA, CDR2 FQGTGA. The CDR3 has 17 residues. With 4 bases removed from V and 5 bases from J, the gap between germline ends came to 21 bases. CDR3 protein: CASSSPGTSNFHNEQFF. The CDR3 nucleotides read TGTGCCAGCAGCTCACCTGGGACTTCCAACTTTCACAATGAGCAGTTCTTC.

The count of this clone is one. The gene calls are TRBV7-9 and TRBJ2-5; 9 nucleotides line up with TRBD1. Germline V lookup: CDR1 SEHNR, CDR2 FQNEAQ (reference sequence). V lost 4 bases to trimming and J lost 4 bases; unmatched junction nucleotides: 4. The CDR3 spans 14 residues. CDR3 sequence reads: CASSWTGEGETQYF. The DNA of the CDR3 is TGTGCCAGCAGCTGGACAGGGGAGGGAGAGACCCAGTACTTC.

The genes are TRBV28 and TRBJ2-5, with 8 nucleotides matching TRBD1. Germline values: CDR1 MDHEN, CDR2 SYDVKM. This CDR3 has 15 residues. J was trimmed by 4 bases and V by 6 bases; bases with no gene match: 10. This chain's CDR3 is CASRGPGGGGETQYF. CDR3 nucleotide sequence: TGTGCCAGCAGGGGACCAGGGGGCGGTGGAGAGACCCAGTACTTC. The whole variable domain, filled in from reference TRBV28 and TRBJ2-5, reads DVKVTQSSRYLVKRTGEKVFLECVQDMDHENMFWYRQDPGLGLRLIYFSYDVKMKEKGDIPEGYSVSREKKERFSLILESASTNQTSMYLCASRGPGGGGETQYFGPGTRLLVL.

The V gene is TRBV28, the J gene TRBJ2-7; TRBD1 matches at 10 bases. The CDR3 consists of 15 residues. CDR1 MDHEN and CDR2 SYDVKM come from the germline V gene. V lost 4 bases and J lost 5; bases outside the gene matches: 8. CDR3 region: CASSSTGTGVNEQYF. The CDR3 nucleotides are TGTGCCAGCAGTTCCACCGGGACAGGGGTTAACGAGCAGTACTTC.

V is TRBV7-8 and J is TRBJ2-7; 10 bases fit TRBD1. Trimming cost V 2 bases and J 3 bases; bases outside gene matches: 7. CDR3 length equals 16 residues. Per the germline V gene, CDR1 is SGHVS and CDR2 is FQNEAQ. The CDR3, as DNA: TGTGCCAGCAGCTTACCAAGACAGGGGGCTGACTACGAGCAGTACTTC. Translation: CASSLPRQGADYEQYF.

V is TRBV28 and J is TRBJ2-3; 15 bases match TRBD2. The ends lost 5 bases at V and 3 bases at J; junction bases unmatched: 6. CDR1 is MDHEN and CDR2 is SYDVKM in the germline V gene. The CDR3 covers 17 residues. The CDR3 nucleotides are TGTGCCAGCAGTCTCTACGGACTAGCGGGAGGGACAGATACGCAGTATTTT. Translating it yields CASSLYGLAGGTDTQYF.

The chain has TRBV2 and TRBJ2-3; a possible D gene is TRBD1 (6 bases). Germline-derived CDR1 and CDR2 are SNHLY and FYNNEI. V gave up 3 bases and J gave up 0 bases, with 10 bases separating them. There are 15 residues in the CDR3. The CDR3 sequence is CASSEWQGSTDTQYF. The CDR3 DNA reads as TGTGCCAGCAGTGAGTGGCAGGGGAGCACAGATACGCAGTATTTT. Full variable domain (rest looked up from reference TRBV2 and TRBJ2-3): EPEVTQTPSHQVTQMGQEVILRCVPISNHLYFYWYRQILGQKVEFLVSFYNNEISEKSEIFDDQFSVERPDGSNFTLKIRSTKLEDSAMYFCASSEWQGSTDTQYFGPGTRLTVL.